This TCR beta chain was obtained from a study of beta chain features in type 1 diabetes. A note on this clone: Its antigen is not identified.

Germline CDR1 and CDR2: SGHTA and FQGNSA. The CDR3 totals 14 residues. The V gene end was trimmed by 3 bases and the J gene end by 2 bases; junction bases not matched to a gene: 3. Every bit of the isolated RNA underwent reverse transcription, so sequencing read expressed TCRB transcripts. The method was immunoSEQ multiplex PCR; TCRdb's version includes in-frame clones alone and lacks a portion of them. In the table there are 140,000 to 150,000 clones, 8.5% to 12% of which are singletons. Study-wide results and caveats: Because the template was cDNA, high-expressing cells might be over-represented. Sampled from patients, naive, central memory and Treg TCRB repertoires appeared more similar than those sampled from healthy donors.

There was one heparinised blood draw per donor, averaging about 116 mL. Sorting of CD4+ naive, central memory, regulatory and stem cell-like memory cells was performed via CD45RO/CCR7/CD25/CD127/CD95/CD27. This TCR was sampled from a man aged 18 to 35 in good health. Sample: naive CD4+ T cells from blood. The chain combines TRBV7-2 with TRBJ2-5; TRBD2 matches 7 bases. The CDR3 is CASSFQRGQETQYF. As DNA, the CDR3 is TGTGCCAGCAGCTTCCAGCGGGGACAAGAGACCCAGTACTTC.